The T cell receptor (beta chain) under discussion was sequenced for a study of T cell responses to AZD1222 COVID-19 vaccine. Points from the study as a whole: Spike was spanned by vaccine-associated CD4 TCRs, with dominance at 160-218 and 743-854. Baseline testing showed seropositivity in only 5 or 6 AZD1222 recipients.

V shed 6 bases, J shed 5 bases, and the junction held 8 bases outside the gene matches. The CDR3 totals 14 residues. Germline V CDR1 and CDR2: SGHVS, FQNEAQ. Only in-frame clones appear in the TCRdb table, and some are missing; sequencing was by immunoSEQ multiplex PCR. This table has some 150,000 clones, 92% appearing once. Regarding this clone: Its target is unknown.

The clonotype comes from an adult in good health. This chain connects TRBV7-8 to TRBJ1-2; 8 bases agree with TRBD1. Sequences were derived from peripheral blood, sampled on day 0 of AZD1222 vaccination. The chain's CDR3 is CASRETTGGYGYTF. DNA for the CDR3: TGTGCCAGCAGGGAAACAACAGGGGGATATGGCTACACCTTC.